Following are 10 T cell receptor beta chains from one sample sequenced in a study of blood T cell repertoires in COVID-19 (dated by TCRdb to between 2020 and 2021). Library creation used the immunoSEQ multiplex PCR assay. Entries here come from immuneACCESS through TCRdb and include only in-frame sequences with V and J called. Some clones fail to appear in such tables; in the studies checked, an unresolved V gene covers under half of the shortfall, and the cause of the remainder is unknown. Recorded for this sample are about 88,000 clones; more than 85% of them occurred a single time. Roughly 1.7% of the sample belongs to the ten largest clones. Sequenced: peripheral blood. The origin of the receptors is a man aged 55 to 69 with acute or convalescent COVID-19.

V usage is TRBV7-2 and J usage is TRBJ1-1; no definite D call. Germline CDR1 SGHTA, CDR2 FQGNSA. This CDR3 region has 14 residues. The V end was cut by 3 bases, the J end by 2 bases, with 10 bases between. CDR3 in amino acids: CASSLGKKNTEAFF. The CDR3 DNA reads TGTGCCAGCAGCTTGGGCAAGAAAAACACTGAAGCTTTCTTT.

This rearrangement joins TRBV6-6 to TRBJ2-1; D possibly corresponds to TRBD2 (5 bases). CDR3 length: 13 amino acids. The V and J ends lost 7 bases and 15 bases respectively, with 22 bases between them. The germline gives CDR1 MNHNY, CDR2 SVGAGI (reference sequence). The CDR3 region has the DNA TGTGCCAGCACCGACGGGTCCGACGTCGGGGTGTTCTTC. It codes for CASTDGSDVGVFF.

J is TRBJ2-7 and V is TRBV28; 8 nucleotides line up with TRBD2. This CDR3 has 16 residues. The V gene's germline CDR1 is MDHEN and CDR2 SYDVKM. The V segment lost 7 bases and the J segment 0 bases; nucleotides outside the gene matches: 11. The CDR3 is CASIGGGGTSSYEQYF. The CDR3 DNA reads as TGTGCCAGCATCGGGGGAGGGGGGACTAGCTCCTACGAGCAGTACTTC.

The chain employs TRBV25-1 and TRBJ2-2; the match to TRBD2 covers 7 bases. Germline values: CDR1 MGHDK, CDR2 SYGVNS. CDR3 length: 15 residues. Trimming at V came to 1 base and at J to 6 bases, leaving 5 bases not matched to a gene. The CDR3 bases are TGTGCCAGCAGTGAATTAAGGGGAGGGGCCGGGGAGCTGTTTTTT. Encoded protein: CASSELRGGAGELFF. Using reference TRBV25-1 and TRBJ2-2 for the parts outside the CDR3, the full variable domain is EADIYQTPRYLVIGTGKKITLECSQTMGHDKMYWYQQDPGMELHLIHYSYGVNSTEKGDLSSESTVSRIRTEHFPLTLESARPSHTSQYLCASSELRGGAGELFFGEGSRLTVL.

The V and J genes are TRBV29-1 and TRBJ2-5, with D unresolved. Trimming took 3 bases from V and 0 from J, leaving 5 bases between them. Germline loops: CDR1 SQVTM, CDR2 ANQGSEA. CDR3 length: 12 residues. The chain's CDR3 is CSVDGYQETQYF. Here the CDR3 DNA reads TGCAGCGTTGACGGTTACCAAGAGACCCAGTACTTC.

V is TRBV29-1 and J is TRBJ2-7; maybe TRBD1 (6 bases). The CDR3 spans 14 residues. V dropped 0 bases and J dropped 6 bases, with 15 bases sitting between them. Looked up from germline, CDR1 is SQVTM and CDR2 is ANQGSEA. For the CDR3, the DNA is TGCAGCGTTGAAGATGAAGGGGGATTCGCCGAGCAGTACTTC. It yields the protein CSVEDEGGFAEQYF.

The chain has TRBV14 and TRBJ1-1; 7 bases are shared with TRBD1. V was clipped by 1 base and J by 0 bases; unmatched bases: 14. The CDR3 extends over 19 amino acids. Germline loops: CDR1 SGHDN, CDR2 FVKESK. The CDR3 protein is CASSQAKRQGWDLNTEAFF. CDR3 coding DNA: TGTGCCAGCAGCCAAGCTAAAAGACAGGGCTGGGACCTGAACACTGAAGCTTTCTTT.

The genes are TRBV6-2 or TRBV6-3 and TRBJ1-2; possibly TRBD1 for D (5 bases). This CDR3 has 15 amino acids. In germline, CDR1 is MNHEY, CDR2 SVGEGT. Deletions cut 0 bases from V and 7 bases from J, with 15 bases between. For the CDR3, the DNA is TGTGCCAGCAGTTACTCAGTCGTTACAGGCCCTGGCTACACCTTC. It translates to CASSYSVVTGPGYTF.

The chain combines TRBV4-3 with TRBJ2-6; the match to TRBD2 covers 15 bases. Germline V CDR1 and CDR2: LGHNA, YSLEER. The CDR3 spans 19 residues. With V trimmed by 4 bases and J by 3 bases, 7 bases remained unmatched. The CDR3 protein is CASSRKGLAGGSGANVLTF. The CDR3 DNA is TGCGCCAGCAGCCGGAAGGGACTAGCGGGAGGTAGTGGGGCCAACGTCCTGACTTTC.

This chain uses TRBV3-1 (or the pseudogene TRBV3-2) with TRBJ2-7, with 7 bases matching TRBD1. CDR1 and CDR2 (germline): LGHDT, YNNKEL (reference sequence). V was pared by 4 bases and J by 1 base, with 7 bases of the junction left unmatched. This CDR3 region has 15 residues. CDR3 coding DNA: TGTGCCAGCAGCCTAGCGCCGGGACAGTCCTACGAGCAGTACTTC. Protein product: CASSLAPGQSYEQYF.